A single sample is the source of the 5 T cell receptor beta chains below, sequenced in a study of T cells after yellow fever vaccination (dated 2019 in TCRdb). In the paper's terms, the treatment or condition label means: live attenuated yellow fever vaccine strain. To prepare the library, 5' RACE was applied. TCRdb names Illumina NovaSeq 6000 as the instrument used. TCRdb reanalyzed the raw reads on its own, using fastp at Q25 for trimming and MiXCR for clone calling, and kept in-frame beta chains. Identical CDR3 protein sequences are pooled into one entry, listed with their most common genes and DNA. The sample has about 300,000 distinct CDR3 sequences on record, 3% to 4.5% of them singletons. The ten largest clones capture 20% to 30% of the sample. Here the sequenced sample was PBMCs, taken 5 days after the yellow fever booster vaccination. The source of these receptors is a man aged 18 to 30 who received the YFV17D yellow fever vaccine.

This clonotype was recorded at least ten times. The chain employs TRBV25-1 and TRBJ1-2, with D possibly being TRBD1 (5 bases). The germline V gene has CDR1 MGHDK and CDR2 SYGVNS. The CDR3 is made up of 14 amino acids. Trimming removed 7 bases at V and 8 bases at J, with 20 bases between. CDR3 in amino acids: CASMASSVGDGYTF. The CDR3 bases are TGTGCCAGCATGGCCTCCTCGGTTGGGGACGGCTACACCTTC.

This clonotype has more than one count but fewer than ten. J is TRBJ2-3 and V is TRBV28, with unresolved D. The CDR3 contains 15 residues. Germline-derived CDR1 and CDR2 are MDHEN and SYDVKM. Deletions cut 6 bases from V and 4 bases from J, with 17 bases between. CDR3 in amino acids: CASRTTMGWADTQYF. As DNA, the CDR3 is TGTGCCAGCAGAACGACAATGGGGTGGGCAGATACGCAGTATTTT.

This clonotype was found a few times. V is TRBV20-1 and J is TRBJ2-7, with 8 bases lining up with TRBD2. The germline V gene has CDR1 DFQATT and CDR2 SNEGSKA (reference sequence). The CDR3 extends over 15 amino acids. With V trimmed by 0 bases and J by 0 bases, 4 bases remained unmatched. The CDR3 protein is CSARDISGASYEQYF. The CDR3 coding sequence is TGCAGTGCTAGAGATATTAGCGGGGCCTCCTACGAGCAGTACTTC.

The table lists this clonotype with a few counts. This chain joins TRBV9 and TRBJ2-3; D gene uncertain. CDR1 and CDR2 from the germline V gene are SGDLS and YYNGEE. CDR3 length: 15 amino acids. The germline V and J ends were trimmed by 0 bases and 1 base, with 9 bases remaining between them. For the CDR3, the DNA is TGTGCCAGCAGCGTAGAAGCTGTGGGCACAGATACGCAGTATTTT. It encodes CASSVEAVGTDTQYF.

In its sample, this clonotype was seen a few times. V gene TRBV27 combines with J gene TRBJ2-7; 12 bases align to TRBD1. The junction had 7 bases not matched to a gene; V was cut back by 5 bases and J by 5 bases. The CDR3 spans 15 residues. Germline V gene lookup returns CDR1 MNHEY and CDR2 SMNVEV (reference sequence). CDR3 bases: TGTGCCAGCAGTCAAGGGACAGGGGGCTTCAACGAGCAGTACTTC. This codes for CASSQGTGGFNEQYF.